Following are 4 T cell receptor beta chains from one sample sequenced in a study of control samples from healthy donors and cancer patients. Measured with immunoSEQ multiplex PCR; TCRdb has only the in-frame clones, and not every one. Of more than 45,000 clones listed, under 95% are singletons. Sequenced material: PBMCs. The receptors originated from a young man with colorectal cancer.

The chain links TRBV27 to TRBJ2-5, with 9 bases lining up with TRBD2. Germline V CDR1 and CDR2: MNHEY, SMNVEV (reference sequence). V lost 3 bases, J lost 5 bases, and 4 bases stayed unmatched. The CDR3 length is 14 residues. The CDR3 is CASSFSGLAETQYF. For the CDR3, the DNA is TGTGCCAGCAGTTTTTCGGGACTAGCTGAGACCCAGTACTTC.

This chain uses TRBV11-3 with TRBJ2-5, with 9 bases that match TRBD2. With V trimmed by 5 bases and J by 3 bases, 7 bases remained unmatched. The germline V gene encodes CDR1 SGHNT and CDR2 YENEEA. This CDR3 spans 15 amino acids. CDR3 in amino acids: CASSLTTSGKETQYF. For the CDR3, the DNA is TGTGCCAGCAGCCTTACGACTAGCGGTAAAGAGACCCAGTACTTC.

V and J are TRBV5-1 and TRBJ2-7; D tentatively fits TRBD1 or TRBD2 (5 bases each). From germline, CDR1 is SGHRS and CDR2 YFSETQ. The CDR3 contains 14 residues. V was trimmed by 6 bases and J by 3 bases, leaving 16 bases between them. In nucleotides, the CDR3 is TGCGCCAGCACCCCTTCGGGACCTGGCTACGAGCAGTACTTC. This encodes CASTPSGPGYEQYF.

The rearrangement links TRBV6-5 to TRBJ2-1; D unresolved. V gave up 5 bases and J gave up 0 bases, with 5 bases separating them. Germline V CDR1 and CDR2: MNHEY, SVGAGI. This CDR3 has 13 amino acids. The CDR3 loop is CASSTYSYNEQFF. CDR3 bases: TGTGCCAGCAGTACCTACTCCTACAATGAGCAGTTCTTC.